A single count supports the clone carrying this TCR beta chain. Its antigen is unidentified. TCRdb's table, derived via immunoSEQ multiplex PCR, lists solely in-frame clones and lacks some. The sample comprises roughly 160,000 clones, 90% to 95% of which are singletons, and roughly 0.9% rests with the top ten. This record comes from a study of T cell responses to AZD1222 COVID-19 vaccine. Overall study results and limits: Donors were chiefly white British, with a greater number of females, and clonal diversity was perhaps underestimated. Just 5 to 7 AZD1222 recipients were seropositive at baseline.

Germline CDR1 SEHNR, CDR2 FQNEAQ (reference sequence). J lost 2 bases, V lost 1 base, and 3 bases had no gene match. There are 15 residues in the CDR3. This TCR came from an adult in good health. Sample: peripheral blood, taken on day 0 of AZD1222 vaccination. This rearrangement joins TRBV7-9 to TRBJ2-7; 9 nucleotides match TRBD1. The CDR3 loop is CASSLGGQGTYEQYF. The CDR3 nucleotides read TGTGCCAGCAGCTTAGGGGGACAGGGAACCTACGAGCAGTACTTC.